The sequence of this T cell receptor beta chain was determined in a study of T cell repertoires in cytomegalovirus infection. For the study at large: Indications came from public TCR beta signatures; they pointed to CMV infection and to a matching HLA type. General study points: Pooled public TCR beta family frequency picked out CMV carriers with the relevant HLA.

The CDR3 covers 16 residues. CDR1 and CDR2 (germline): SGHTA, FQGNSA. The V end lost 4 bases, the J end lost 2 bases, and 16 bases lay between the germline ends. MiXCR, applied by TCRdb to the reads, yields one record per CDR3 protein. The data show 300,000 to 400,000 distinct CDR3 sequences, with 15% to 20% seen just once and approximately 10% held by the top ten. The sample holds many counts of this clonotype. What it binds is unknown. The chain links TRBV7-2 to TRBJ2-3, with D perhaps TRBD1 or TRBD2 (5 bases each). The specimen was PBMCs. The clonotype was recovered from a human donor in good health (CMV status not recorded). Some clones in this sample may be carry-over from other donors' samples. CDR3 sequence (DNA): TGTGCCAGCAGCTCTACCGGGACGATCTACACAGATACGCAGTATTTT. It specifies CASSSTGTIYTDTQYF.